The rows below give T cell receptor beta chains drawn from one sample of a study of blood T cells in healthy people across ages. TCRdb fed the 5' RACE reads into MiXCR, producing one record per CDR3 protein. Among around 1,000,000 distinct CDR3 sequences, about 25% were seen once, and the ten largest hold around 0.75%. These data were also reused for a study on T cells of mothers and their children.

The sequenced sample consisted of blood. These receptors all stem from a girl aged 2 to 9 in good health. Both conserved end residues are part of each CDR3. A D gene is named only where the DNA matches it firmly. Only some rows state a clone size, as once, few, many or a class for expanded clones.

v_gene,d_gene,j_gene,abundance,CDR3nt,CDR3aa
TRBV6-2/TRBV6-3,TRBD1,TRBJ1-4,.,TGTGCCAGCAGCGACAGGGTGGCAACTAATGAAAAACTGTTTTTT,CASSDRVATNEKLFF
TRBV24-1,.,TRBJ1-2,.,TGTGCCACCAGTGCCGGGCAAGGACACAACTATGGCTACACCTTC,CATSAGQGHNYGYTF
TRBV28,.,TRBJ1-6,.,TGTGCCAGCAGCACCTCAGTAAATTCACCCCTCCACTTT,CASSTSVNSPLHF
TRBV2,.,TRBJ2-4,.,TGTGCCAGCAGCATGTTGTGGGAAGGGAACATTCAGTACTTC,CASSMLWEGNIQYF
TRBV7-9,.,TRBJ2-1,few,TGTGCCAGCAGCTCTCTAACCGGGGAACCCTACAATGAGCAGTTCTTC,CASSSLTGEPYNEQFF
TRBV5-6,TRBD2,TRBJ2-7,.,TGTGCCAGCAGCTTCCTTCCGGGACTAGCGGGAATCCACGAGCAGTACTTC,CASSFLPGLAGIHEQYF
TRBV5-1,TRBD2,TRBJ2-5,.,TGCGCCAGCAGCTGGGGGGGACTACCGAAAGAGACCCAGTACTTC,CASSWGGLPKETQYF
TRBV28,TRBD1,TRBJ2-5,.,TGTGCCAGCAGCCCGTTGGACAGGGGGCGGCAAGAGACCCAGTACTTC,CASSPLDRGRQETQYF
TRBV6-2/TRBV6-3,.,TRBJ2-7,few,TGTGCCAGCAGGACCCAGGGCGGCGAGCAGTACTTC,CASRTQGGEQYF
TRBV10-3,TRBD1,TRBJ2-5,few,TGTGCCATCAGTGACCCCCCGGGCGTAACAGGGGCGACCCAGTACTTC,CAISDPPGVTGATQYF
TRBV7-2,.,TRBJ1-1,.,TGTGCCAGCAGCCGGGCTCGGGACTTAAACACTGAAGCTTTCTTT,CASSRARDLNTEAFF
TRBV5-8,.,TRBJ1-3,few,TGTGCCAGCAGCTTGTTATGGTCGGCACTCTCTGGAAACACCATATATTTT,CASSLLWSALSGNTIYF
TRBV4-2,.,TRBJ2-1,once,TGTGCCAGCAGCCAAGGGGGGTACATTGGTAGTTGGTTCTTC,CASSQGGYIGSWFF
TRBV12-3/TRBV12-4,.,TRBJ2-7,.,TGTGCCAGCAGTTTAGCGAAGGGCCTTGGCTACGAGCAGTACTTC,CASSLAKGLGYEQYF
TRBV2,.,TRBJ2-7,.,TGTGCCAGCAGTCCTTACCCCTACGAGCAGTACTTC,CASSPYPYEQYF
TRBV29-1,.,TRBJ2-5,.,TGCAGCGTCACGGGGTTCAATGAAGAGACCCAGTACTTC,CSVTGFNEETQYF
TRBV5-1,.,TRBJ1-1,.,TGCGCCAGCAGCTTGGCACCAGGAAACACTGAAGCTTTCTTT,CASSLAPGNTEAFF
TRBV7-9,.,TRBJ2-5,.,TGTGCCAGCAGCTTAAGGACCGAAAAAGAGACCCAGTACTTC,CASSLRTEKETQYF
TRBV12-3/TRBV12-4,.,TRBJ2-2,.,TGTGCCAGCGGACGCTCGACCACCGGGGAGCTGTTTTTT,CASGRSTTGELFF